Detailed here is one T cell receptor beta chain. What it recognizes is unknown. These data are taken from a study of radiotherapy plus CTLA-4 blockade in lung cancer. Study-level background: Disease control was seen in around 31% of patients, objective responses in roughly 17%. Overall study results and limits: Following radiotherapy plus ipilimumab, tumor-derived TCR clones expanded in the blood.

The table came from immunoSEQ multiplex PCR; TCRdb's copy has only in-frame clones and leaves some out. Here the sample spans some 110,000 clones, nearly 80% being singletons. It was focal radiation plus CTLA-4 blockade with ipilimumab that patients with chemo-refractory metastatic non-small-cell lung cancer received. The CDR3 is 14 residues long. Germline CDR1 SGHTA, CDR2 FQGTGA. V shed 5 bases and J shed 3 bases, with 8 bases lying between them. The rearrangement joins TRBV7-3 to TRBJ2-6; D uncertain. This receptor was identified in a human donor with non-small cell lung cancer who had a partial response to radiotherapy plus ipilimumab. The sample here was peripheral blood, taken from a patient treated with radiotherapy plus ipilimumab. The CDR3 DNA reads as TGTGCCAGCAGCCTCCTCCTTGGGGCCAACGTCCTGACTTTC. It yields the protein CASSLLLGANVLTF.